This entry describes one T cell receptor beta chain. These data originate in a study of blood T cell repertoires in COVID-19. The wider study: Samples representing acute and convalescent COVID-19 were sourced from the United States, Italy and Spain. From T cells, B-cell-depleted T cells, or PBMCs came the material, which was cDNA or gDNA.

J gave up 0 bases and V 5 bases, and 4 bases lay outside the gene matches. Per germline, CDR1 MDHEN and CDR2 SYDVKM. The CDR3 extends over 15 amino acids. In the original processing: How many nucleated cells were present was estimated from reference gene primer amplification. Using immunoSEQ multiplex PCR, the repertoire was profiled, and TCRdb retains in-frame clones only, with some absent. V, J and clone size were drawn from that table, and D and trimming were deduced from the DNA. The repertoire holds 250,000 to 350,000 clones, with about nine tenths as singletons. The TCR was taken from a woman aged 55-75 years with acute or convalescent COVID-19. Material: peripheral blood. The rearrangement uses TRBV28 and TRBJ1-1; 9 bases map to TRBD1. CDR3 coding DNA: TGTGCCAGCAGTCCAGGGACAGGGATGAACACTGAAGCTTTCTTT. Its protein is CASSPGTGMNTEAFF.